Below, 29 T cell receptor beta chains from the same sample are listed, as sequenced in a study of control samples from healthy donors and cancer patients (dated by TCRdb to 2020 to 2021). The library was obtained by the immunoSEQ multiplex PCR assay. TCRdb limited this immuneACCESS table to in-frame rearrangements with V and J called. A share of clones is missing; checked studies link under half to unresolved V genes, and the rest is unexplained. A total of nearly 40,000 clones appear in this sample, about 93% of them only once. The ten most abundant clones make up around 3.6% of the sample. Sequenced sample: blood. These receptors all stem from a woman in her forties or fifties in good health.

The rearrangement joins TRBV7-3 to TRBJ2-2, with TRBD2 identical over 11 bases. This CDR3 region has 15 residues. Germline V lookup: CDR1 SGHTA, CDR2 FQGTGA. V trimming: 6 bases; J trimming: 5 bases; junction bases outside the gene matches: 5. The CDR3 region is CASRTTSGGTGELFF. The CDR3 DNA sequence: TGTGCCAGCAGAACAACTAGCGGGGGAACCGGGGAGCTGTTTTTT.

The chain couples TRBV7-6 to TRBJ2-3; 10 bases fit TRBD1. Germline trimming cut 5 bases from V and 0 bases from J; bases unmatched to any gene: 5. Germline CDR1 reads SGHVS; CDR2 reads FNYEAQ. This CDR3 comprises 16 residues. The CDR3 region has the DNA TGTGCCAGCAGCCCGAGGACAGGGGGTAGCACAGATACGCAGTATTTT. Its protein is CASSPRTGGSTDTQYF.

The count of this clone is one. The chain joins TRBV7-9 to TRBJ2-1; 7 bases map to TRBD1. This CDR3 is built from 15 residues. The ends lost 4 bases at V and 2 bases at J; junction bases unmatched: 5. Germline V gene sequence: CDR1 SEHNR, CDR2 FQNEAQ (reference sequence). In nucleotides, the CDR3 is TGTGCCAGCAGCTACCAGACAGGGACCTACAATGAGCAGTTCTTC. Protein sequence: CASSYQTGTYNEQFF.

The chain links TRBV7-2 to TRBJ1-4; no clear D. V was trimmed by 7 bases and J by 3 bases, leaving 12 bases between them. CDR1 SGHTA and CDR2 FQGNSA come from the germline V gene. This CDR3 has 14 amino acids. CDR3 DNA sequence: TGTGCCAGCACTGCGGAGGCCTCTAATGAAAAACTGTTTTTT. Protein: CASTAEASNEKLFF.

The chain links TRBV2 to TRBJ1-1; D not resolved. Germline CDR1 and CDR2: SNHLY and FYNNEI. This CDR3 comprises 13 residues. V dropped 6 bases and J dropped 5 bases, with 13 bases sitting between them. The CDR3 spells CASSAVGGTEAFF. For the CDR3, the DNA is TGTGCCAGCAGCGCCGTTGGAGGGACTGAAGCTTTCTTT.

The V and J genes are TRBV7-9 and TRBJ2-3; 8 bases fit TRBD2. From germline, CDR1 is SEHNR and CDR2 FQNEAQ (reference sequence). Trimming removed 5 bases from V and 5 bases from J; junction bases left unmatched: 12. CDR3 length: 16 amino acids. CDR3 nucleotide sequence: TGTGCCAGCAGCCCGACCCATTCAGCGGGGGAAGATACGCAGTATTTT. It specifies CASSPTHSAGEDTQYF.

The chain employs TRBV27 and TRBJ1-1; no reliable D call. V lost 6 bases and J 5 bases, leaving 16 bases between the germline ends. The CDR3 runs 14 residues. Looked up from germline, CDR1 is MNHEY and CDR2 is SMNVEV (reference sequence). The chain's CDR3 is CASSLSHRVTEAFF. In DNA form, the CDR3 reads TGTGCCAGCAGCCTGTCTCATAGGGTAACTGAAGCTTTCTTT.

The rearrangement links TRBV10-3 to TRBJ1-1; TRBD1 is a possible D gene (6 bases). The germline V gene encodes CDR1 ENHRY and CDR2 SYGVKD. There are 16 residues in the CDR3. Trimming cost V 4 bases and J 7 bases, with 22 bases left between them. In nucleotides, the CDR3 is TGTGCCATCAGTGGCCGACAGGAGACTCCCGACCGTGAAGCTTTCTTT. Protein product: CAISGRQETPDREAFF.

This chain links TRBV4-3 with TRBJ2-1; 10 bases fit TRBD2. The germline V gene encodes CDR1 LGHNA and CDR2 YSLEER. CDR3 size: 17 residues. Trimming cost V 0 bases and J 3 bases; bases outside gene matches: 5. The CDR3 spells CASSQDITSGVYNEQFF. CDR3 in DNA: TGCGCCAGCAGCCAAGATATTACTAGCGGGGTCTACAATGAGCAGTTCTTC.

This chain joins TRBV30 and TRBJ1-2, with 8 bases lining up with TRBD1. This CDR3 has 13 residues. Germline V CDR1 and CDR2: GTSNPN, SVGIG (reference sequence). The ends lost 4 bases at V and 7 bases at J; junction bases unmatched: 8. CDR3 amino acids: CAWTHRTGFGYTF. The CDR3, as DNA: TGTGCCTGGACCCACAGGACAGGGTTTGGCTACACCTTC.

The J gene is TRBJ1-1, the V gene TRBV14; a possible D gene is TRBD1 (5 bases). Trimming pared 5 bases from V and 2 bases from J, leaving 12 bases between. This CDR3 comprises 14 residues. CDR1 and CDR2 from the germline V gene are SGHDN and FVKESK. The CDR3 bases are TGTGCCAGCAGCTGGGACGGCTTTAACACTGAAGCTTTCTTT. The encoded protein is CASSWDGFNTEAFF.

The gene calls are TRBV5-4 and TRBJ1-1, with D possibly being TRBD1 (6 bases). V was cut by 2 bases and J by 2 bases, with 10 bases left in between. This CDR3 comprises 14 residues. Germline V gene data show CDR1 as SGHNT and CDR2 as YYREEE (reference sequence). The CDR3 region is CASSLRGGNTEAFF. CDR3 sequence (DNA): TGTGCCAGCAGCTTAAGGGGGGGAAACACTGAAGCTTTCTTT. The full variable domain, completed using reference TRBV5-4 and TRBJ1-1, is ETGVTQSPTHLIKTRGQQVTLRCSSQSGHNTVSWYQQALGQGPQFIFQYYREEENGRGNFPPRFSGLQFPNYSSELNVNALELDDSALYLCASSLRGGNTEAFFGQGTRLTVV.

The chain recombines TRBV7-2 with TRBJ2-7, with 8 positions matching TRBD2. CDR3 length: 16 amino acids. Trimming cost V 4 bases and J 2 bases; bases outside gene matches: 10. Germline CDR1 reads SGHTA; CDR2 reads FQGNSA. DNA for the CDR3: TGTGCCAGCAGCTCGCCTCGGGGGGGCCCTCCCTACGAGCAGTACTTC. This sequence encodes CASSSPRGGPPYEQYF.

The V call is TRBV5-5, the J call TRBJ2-3, with D maybe TRBD2 (6 bases). Germline values: CDR1 SGHKS, CDR2 YYEKEE (reference sequence). V lost 10 bases and J 4 bases, leaving 16 bases between the germline ends. This CDR3 contains 13 residues. The CDR3 sequence: CASTRAGADTQYF. For the CDR3, the DNA is TGTGCCTCTACTAGAGCGGGCGCAGATACGCAGTATTTT.

The J gene is TRBJ2-7, the V gene TRBV7-9, with D perhaps matching TRBD2 (6 bases). The CDR3 totals 15 residues. V lost 0 bases and J lost 6, with 15 bases in between. Germline CDR1 reads SEHNR; CDR2 reads FQNEAQ (reference sequence). CDR3 sequence: CASSLAQGMGGEQYF. CDR3 coding DNA: TGTGCCAGCAGCTTAGCCCAGGGCATGGGGGGCGAGCAGTACTTC.

The gene calls are TRBV5-1 and TRBJ2-7; 7 bases map to TRBD2. In germline, CDR1 is SGHRS, CDR2 YFSETQ. This CDR3 is 12 amino acids long. V trimming: 4 bases; J trimming: 7 bases; junction bases outside the gene matches: 5. The CDR3 coding sequence is TGCGCCAGCAGCCCGGACGGGGGGGAGCAGTACTTC. Translating gives CASSPDGGEQYF.

The CDR3 spells CASSLGPSTYNEQFF. CDR3 DNA sequence: TGTGCCAGCAGCTTAGGGCCTAGCACCTACAATGAGCAGTTCTTC. This rearrangement joins TRBV7-7 to TRBJ2-1, with D perhaps matching TRBD2 (5 bases). This CDR3 has 15 residues. Between the trimmed V and J ends, which lost 1 base and 2 bases, there was a span of 9 bases. The V gene's germline CDR1 is SSHAT and CDR2 FNYEAQ (reference sequence).

This sequence joins TRBV5-4 and TRBJ2-7; no reliable D call. V lost 4 bases to trimming and J lost 3 bases, with 11 bases between them. CDR1 and CDR2 (germline): SGHNT, YYREEE (reference sequence). The CDR3 contains 13 residues. CDR3 bases: TGTGCCAGCAGCCCCTCTGTGGACTACGAGCAGTACTTC. It codes for CASSPSVDYEQYF.

The J gene is TRBJ2-7, the V gene TRBV28; TRBD2 agrees at 7 bases. V was pared by 6 bases and J by 0 bases, with 11 bases of the junction left unmatched. The CDR3 loop spans 16 amino acids. Per the germline V gene, CDR1 is MDHEN and CDR2 is SYDVKM. The CDR3, as DNA: TGTGCCAGCAGGGGGGGGGTAGCGGGTGCCTCCTACGAGCAGTACTTC. Translation gives CASRGGVAGASYEQYF.

The chain is built from TRBV19 and TRBJ2-7; perhaps TRBD2 as D (6 bases). Trimming pared 4 bases from V and 4 bases from J, leaving 23 bases between. The germline gives CDR1 LNHDA, CDR2 SQIVND (reference sequence). The CDR3 has 17 residues. Written as DNA, the CDR3 is TGTGCCAGTAGTAAAAACATCGGGACTGAACCGCGGTACGAGCAGTACTTC. It yields the protein CASSKNIGTEPRYEQYF.

The chain combines TRBV29-1 with TRBJ1-1, with D perhaps TRBD1 (5 bases). V was trimmed by 7 bases and J by 7 bases, leaving 13 bases between them. This CDR3 region has 11 residues. Germline values: CDR1 SQVTM, CDR2 ANQGSEA. In DNA, the CDR3 is TGCAGCGGCAAAGGCGGGGGTGAAGCTTTCTTT. Protein product: CSGKGGGEAFF.

The chain has TRBV28 and TRBJ1-4, with D maybe TRBD1 (5 bases). This CDR3 is built from 14 residues. Per the germline V gene, CDR1 is MDHEN and CDR2 is SYDVKM. Trimming shortened V by 5 bases and J by 8 bases, and 15 bases separated the two germline ends. The CDR3 protein is CASSPTGVREKLFF. CDR3 coding DNA: TGTGCCAGCAGTCCGACGGGGGTGAGAGAAAAACTGTTTTTT.

CDR3 loop: CASMLGGVNTEAFF. The CDR3 DNA follows: TGTGCCAGCATGCTAGGGGGGGTTAACACTGAAGCTTTCTTT. The chain employs TRBV7-9 and TRBJ1-1; D is possibly TRBD1 (6 bases). V was shortened by 7 bases and J by 2 bases, with 14 bases between the two germline ends. Germline lookup yields CDR1 SEHNR and CDR2 FQNEAQ (reference sequence). The CDR3 totals 14 residues.

The chain is built from TRBV7-3 and TRBJ1-1; D gene unclear. Trimming took 5 bases from V and 1 from J, leaving 8 bases between them. The CDR3 runs 13 residues. The germline gives CDR1 SGHTA, CDR2 FQGTGA. The CDR3 DNA follows: TGTGCCAGCAGCCGGCAGCCGAACACTGAAGCTTTCTTT. As protein: CASSRQPNTEAFF.

The chain recombines TRBV5-1 with TRBJ1-2; D is possibly TRBD1 (6 bases). The CDR3 loop spans 13 amino acids. Trimming left V 0 bases short and J 8 bases short, with 11 bases between. The germline CDR1 and CDR2 sequences are SGHRS and YFSETQ. CDR3 nucleotides: TGCGCCAGCAGCTTGGAGAGGGGGAACGGCTACACCTTC. Its protein is CASSLERGNGYTF.

V usage is TRBV6-5 and J usage is TRBJ1-5; tentatively, D is TRBD1 (5 bases). Trimming removed 6 bases from V and 3 bases from J, with 6 bases in between. The CDR3 spans 12 residues. Per germline, CDR1 MNHEY and CDR2 SVGAGI. This CDR3 is CASRDTNQPQHF. The CDR3 region has the DNA TGTGCCAGCAGGGACACCAATCAGCCCCAGCATTTT.

J is TRBJ2-7 and V is TRBV5-6, with D possibly being TRBD2 (5 bases). V lost 3 bases and J 3 bases, leaving 13 bases between the germline ends. The CDR3 has 14 amino acids. Germline assignment: CDR1 SGHDT and CDR2 YYEEEE. CDR3 nucleotide sequence: TGTGCCAGCAGCTGGGGTGCGGACTTCTACGAGCAGTACTTC. This codes for CASSWGADFYEQYF.

The rearrangement links TRBV19 to TRBJ1-4; D is possibly TRBD1 (5 bases). V was clipped by 3 bases and J by 8 bases, with 16 bases between them. Germline CDR1 LNHDA, CDR2 SQIVND (reference sequence). This CDR3 region has 15 residues. CDR3 coding DNA: TGTGCCAGTAGTATGGTCGGGCAGGGTAACGAAAAACTGTTTTTT. It translates to CASSMVGQGNEKLFF. The whole variable domain, filled in from reference TRBV19 and TRBJ1-4, reads DGGITQSPKYLFRKEGQNVTLSCEQNLNHDAMYWYRQDPGQGLRLIYYSQIVNDFQKGDIAEGYSVSREKKESFPLTVTSAQKNPTAFYLCASSMVGQGNEKLFFGSGTQLSVL.

The chain combines TRBV5-1 with TRBJ2-1; tentative D call: TRBD1 (6 bases). Trimming removed 0 bases from V and 5 bases from J, with 9 bases in between. Germline V gene sequence: CDR1 SGHRS, CDR2 YFSETQ. The length of the CDR3 is 14 residues. As DNA, the CDR3 is TGCGCCAGCAGCTTGGCTCAGGGGCACAATGAGCAGTTCTTC. Translation: CASSLAQGHNEQFF.